This T cell receptor (beta chain) was profiled in a study of CD8 T cells in ankylosing spondylitis. TCRdb reprocessed the 5' RACE reads via MiXCR and lists one record per CDR3 protein. The data show 130,000 or so distinct CDR3 sequences, around 10% seen once. There are 14 residues in the CDR3. The V end was cut by 3 bases, the J end by 5 bases, with 11 bases between. Per the germline V gene, CDR1 is LGHDT and CDR2 is YNNKEL (reference sequence). Material for sequencing was blood, either unsorted or a sorted T cell fraction (not recorded which). This chain links TRBV3-1 with TRBJ2-1; D is unresolved. The clonotype was recovered from a female donor with ankylosing spondylitis or in good health (not recorded which). In nucleotides, the CDR3 is TGTGCCAGCAGCCATAGTTCGAGAAACAATGAGCAGTTCTTC. Encoded protein: CASSHSSRNNEQFF.